This TCR beta chain was identified in a study of blood T cell repertoires in COVID-19. For the study at large: The samples span acute and convalescent COVID-19 from the United States, Italy and Spain. Sources were T cells, B-cell-depleted T cells, or PBMCs; the material itself was cDNA or gDNA.

The CDR3 contains 15 residues. CDR1 is SGHTA and CDR2 is FQGNSA in the germline V gene. V was pared by 5 bases and J by 3 bases, with 7 bases of the junction left unmatched. In the original analysis: Estimation of nucleated cell counts relied on the amplification of reference gene primers. Assay: immunoSEQ multiplex PCR; the TCRdb copy retains only in-frame clones and omits some. Clonal size and the V and J genes are those of that table, whereas D and trimming came from the DNA. The table shows under 250,000 clones, with about 80% occurring only once. This TCR was recovered from a man older than 75 with acute or convalescent COVID-19. The chain links TRBV7-2 to TRBJ2-1; TRBD2 matches 7 bases. The sequenced material came from peripheral blood. CDR3 nucleotides: TGTGCCAGCAGCAGGACTAGTGAGAGCTACAATGAGCAGTTCTTC. Its translation: CASSRTSESYNEQFF.